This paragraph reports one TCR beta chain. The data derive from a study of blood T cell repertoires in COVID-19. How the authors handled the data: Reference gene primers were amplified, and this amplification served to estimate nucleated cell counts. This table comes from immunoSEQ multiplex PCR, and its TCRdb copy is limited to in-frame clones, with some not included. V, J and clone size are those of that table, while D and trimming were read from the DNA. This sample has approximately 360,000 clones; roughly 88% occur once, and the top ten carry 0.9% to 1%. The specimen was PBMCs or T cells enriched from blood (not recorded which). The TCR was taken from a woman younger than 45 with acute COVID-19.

CDR3 sequence reads: CAISETGGGYEQYF. The CDR3 DNA reads as TGTGCCATCAGTGAGACAGGGGGCGGTTACGAGCAGTACTTC. The rearrangement links TRBV10-3 to TRBJ2-7, with TRBD1 identical over 9 bases. Germline-derived CDR1 and CDR2 are ENHRY and SYGVKD. V gave up 2 bases and J gave up 4 bases; unmatched junction bases: 3. This CDR3 spans 14 amino acids.